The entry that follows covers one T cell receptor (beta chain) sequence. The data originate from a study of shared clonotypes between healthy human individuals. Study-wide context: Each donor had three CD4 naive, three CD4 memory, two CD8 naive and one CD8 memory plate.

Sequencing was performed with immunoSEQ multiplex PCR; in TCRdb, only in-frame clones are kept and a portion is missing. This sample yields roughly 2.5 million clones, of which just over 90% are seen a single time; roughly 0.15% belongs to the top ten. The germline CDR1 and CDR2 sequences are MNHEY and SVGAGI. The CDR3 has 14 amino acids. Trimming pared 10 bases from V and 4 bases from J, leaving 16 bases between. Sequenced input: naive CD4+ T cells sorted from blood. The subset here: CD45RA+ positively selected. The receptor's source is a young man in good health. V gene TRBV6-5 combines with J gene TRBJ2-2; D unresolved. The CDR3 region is CATTLGPATGELFF. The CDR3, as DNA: TGTGCCACTACCTTAGGCCCAGCCACCGGGGAGCTGTTTTTT.